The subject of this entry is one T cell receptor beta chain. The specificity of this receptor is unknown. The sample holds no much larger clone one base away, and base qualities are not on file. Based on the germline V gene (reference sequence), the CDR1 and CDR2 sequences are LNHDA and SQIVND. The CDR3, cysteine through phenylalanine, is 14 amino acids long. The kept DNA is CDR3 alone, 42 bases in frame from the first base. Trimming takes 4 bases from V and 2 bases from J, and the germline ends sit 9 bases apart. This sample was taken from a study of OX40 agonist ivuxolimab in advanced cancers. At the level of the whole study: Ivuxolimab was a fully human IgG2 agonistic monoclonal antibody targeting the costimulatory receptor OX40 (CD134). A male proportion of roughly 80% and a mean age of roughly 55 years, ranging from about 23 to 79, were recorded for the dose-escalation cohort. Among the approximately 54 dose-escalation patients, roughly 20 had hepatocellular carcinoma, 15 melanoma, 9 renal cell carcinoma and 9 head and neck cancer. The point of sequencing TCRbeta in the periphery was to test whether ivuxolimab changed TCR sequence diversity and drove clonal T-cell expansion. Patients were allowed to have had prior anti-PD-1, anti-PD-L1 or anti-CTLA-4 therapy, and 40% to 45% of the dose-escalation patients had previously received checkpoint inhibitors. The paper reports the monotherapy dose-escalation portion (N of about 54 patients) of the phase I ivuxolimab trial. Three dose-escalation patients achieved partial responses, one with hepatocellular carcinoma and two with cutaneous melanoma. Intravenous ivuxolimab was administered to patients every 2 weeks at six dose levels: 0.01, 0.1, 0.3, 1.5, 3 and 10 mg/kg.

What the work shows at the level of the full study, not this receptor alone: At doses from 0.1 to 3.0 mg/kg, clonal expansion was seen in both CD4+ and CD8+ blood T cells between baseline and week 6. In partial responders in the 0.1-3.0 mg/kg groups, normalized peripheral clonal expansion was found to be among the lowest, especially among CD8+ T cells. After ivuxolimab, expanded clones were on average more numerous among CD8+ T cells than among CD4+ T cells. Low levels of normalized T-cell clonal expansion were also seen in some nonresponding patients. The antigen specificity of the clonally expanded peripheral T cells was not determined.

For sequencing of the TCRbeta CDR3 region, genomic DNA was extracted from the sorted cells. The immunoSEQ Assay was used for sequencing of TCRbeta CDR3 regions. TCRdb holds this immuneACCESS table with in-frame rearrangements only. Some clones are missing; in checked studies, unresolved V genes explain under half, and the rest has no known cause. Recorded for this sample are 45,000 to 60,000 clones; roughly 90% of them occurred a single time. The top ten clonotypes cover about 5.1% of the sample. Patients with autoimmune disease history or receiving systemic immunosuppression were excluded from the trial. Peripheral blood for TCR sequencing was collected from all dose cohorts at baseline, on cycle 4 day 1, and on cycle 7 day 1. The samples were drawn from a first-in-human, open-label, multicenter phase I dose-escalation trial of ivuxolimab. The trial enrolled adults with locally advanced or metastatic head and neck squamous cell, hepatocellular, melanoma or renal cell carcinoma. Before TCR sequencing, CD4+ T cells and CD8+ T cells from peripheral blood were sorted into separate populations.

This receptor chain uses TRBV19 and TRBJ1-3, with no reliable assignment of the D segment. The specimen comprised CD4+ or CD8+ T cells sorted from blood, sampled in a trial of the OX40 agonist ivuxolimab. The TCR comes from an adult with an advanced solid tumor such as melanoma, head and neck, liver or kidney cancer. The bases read TGTGCCAGTAGTAAGGATACAGCTGGAAACACCATATATTTT. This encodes CASSKDTAGNTIYF.